The 8 T cell receptor beta chains below were found in one sample sequenced in a study of blood T cell repertoires in COVID-19 (dated by TCRdb to 2019 to 2021). Libraries were prepared through the immunoSEQ multiplex PCR assay. The immuneACCESS repertoire file appears here via TCRdb, limited to in-frame rearrangements. These files lack a portion of the clones; in checked studies, under half of the deficit traces to unresolved V genes, and the cause of the others is not known. The sample contains some 260,000 clones, 85% to 90% of them found a single time. The ten largest clones represent more than 0.95% of the sample. Sequencing was carried out using peripheral blood. The receptors shown here come from a woman in her forties who had recovered from COVID-19.

The V call is TRBV2, the J call TRBJ2-7; D call uncertain. The CDR3 is made up of 11 amino acids. The germline V gene encodes CDR1 SNHLY and CDR2 FYNNEI. Trimming stripped 2 bases from V and 6 bases from J, with 5 bases between. Here the CDR3 DNA reads TGTGCCAGCAGTGAACTAGGCGAGCAGTACTTC. Encoded protein: CASSELGEQYF.

In DNA form, the CDR3 reads TGTGCCAGCAGTTACCGCGTTTGGGAAACCGGACTAGCCAAAAACATTCAGTACTTC. Translating gives CASSYRVWETGLAKNIQYF. V gene TRBV6-2 or TRBV6-3 combines with J gene TRBJ2-4; a weak D match, TRBD2 (5 bases). CDR3 length equals 19 residues. In germline, CDR1 is MNHEY, CDR2 SVGEGT. Deletions cut 2 bases from V and 0 bases from J, with 20 bases between.

The chain combines TRBV6-2 or TRBV6-3 with TRBJ2-7, with D perhaps TRBD2 (5 bases). Trimming took off 2 bases at V and 2 bases at J, with 10 bases between the two ends. This CDR3 has 14 amino acids. Per the germline V gene, CDR1 is MNHEY and CDR2 is SVGEGT. In nucleotides, the CDR3 is TGTGCCAGCAGTTACCGGAGGACTGCCTACGAGCAGTACTTC. Translation: CASSYRRTAYEQYF.

This chain links TRBV6-2 or TRBV6-3 with TRBJ1-5; D perhaps matches TRBD1 (6 bases). CDR3 size: 15 residues. V lost 5 bases to trimming and J lost 0 bases, with 11 bases between them. In germline, CDR1 is MNHEY, CDR2 SVGEGT. The DNA of the CDR3 is TGTGCCAGCAGTCACGACAGGAGTAGCAATCAGCCCCAGCATTTT. Translated: CASSHDRSSNQPQHF.

V is TRBV5-1 and J is TRBJ1-3; 8 bases fit TRBD1. Trimming at V came to 4 bases and at J to 0 bases, leaving 12 bases not matched to a gene. Germline-derived CDR1 and CDR2 are SGHRS and YFSETQ. The CDR3 is 18 amino acids. CDR3 in DNA: TGCGCCAGCAGCACCACCCCAGGGGGCCCCGGCTCTGGAAACACCATATATTTT. Its translation: CASSTTPGGPGSGNTIYF.

This sequence joins TRBV4-3 and TRBJ2-3; perhaps TRBD1 as D (6 bases). Germline loops: CDR1 LGHNA, CDR2 YSLEER. The V and J ends lost 4 bases and 5 bases respectively, with 16 bases between them. The CDR3 extends over 15 amino acids. The chain's CDR3 is CASSRWGQAGDTQYF. DNA for the CDR3: TGCGCCAGCAGCCGCTGGGGGCAGGCGGGAGATACGCAGTATTTT.

The chain joins TRBV30 to TRBJ2-5; 7 positions match TRBD2. From germline, CDR1 is GTSNPN and CDR2 SVGIG (reference sequence). CDR3 length equals 14 residues. The junction had 6 bases not matched to a gene; V was cut back by 0 bases and J by 5 bases. The CDR3 loop is CAWSVGGRAETQYF. The CDR3 nucleotides are TGTGCCTGGAGTGTTGGAGGGAGGGCGGAGACCCAGTACTTC.

This clone was seen once. The gene calls are TRBV9 and TRBJ2-4; 11 nucleotides match TRBD2. Trimming removed 4 bases from V and 5 bases from J; junction bases left unmatched: 8. The CDR3 spans 16 residues. Germline assignment: CDR1 SGDLS and CDR2 YYNGEE. CDR3 loop: CASSPHSGRGENIQYF. CDR3 nucleotide sequence: TGTGCCAGCAGCCCCCATAGCGGGAGGGGGGAAAACATTCAGTACTTC. Filled out from reference TRBV9 and TRBJ2-4, the complete variable domain reads DSGVTQTPKHLITATGQRVTLRCSPRSGDLSVYWYQQSLDQGLQFLIQYYNGEERAKGNILERFSAQQFPDLHSELNLSSLELGDSALYFCASSPHSGRGENIQYFGAGTRLSVL.